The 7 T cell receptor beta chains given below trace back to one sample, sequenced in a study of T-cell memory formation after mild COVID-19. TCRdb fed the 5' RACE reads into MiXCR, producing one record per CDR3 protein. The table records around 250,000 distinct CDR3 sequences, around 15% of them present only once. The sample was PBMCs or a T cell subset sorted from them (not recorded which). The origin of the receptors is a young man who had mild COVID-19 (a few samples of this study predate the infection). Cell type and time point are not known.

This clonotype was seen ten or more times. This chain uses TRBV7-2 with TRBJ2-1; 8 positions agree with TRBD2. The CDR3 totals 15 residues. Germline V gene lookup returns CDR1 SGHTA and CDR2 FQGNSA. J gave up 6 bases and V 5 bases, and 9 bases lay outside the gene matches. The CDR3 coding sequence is TGTGCCAGCAGCCCTCCCGGACTAGCTGGCAATGAGCAGTTCTTC. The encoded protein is CASSPPGLAGNEQFF. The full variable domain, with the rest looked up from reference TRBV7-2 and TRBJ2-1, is GAGVSQSPSNKVTEKGKDVELRCDPISGHTALYWYRQSLGQGLEFLIYFQGNSAPDKSGLPSDRFSAERTGGSVSTLTIQRTQQEDSAVYLCASSPPGLAGNEQFFGPGTRLTVL.

This CDR3 reads CASSRRDTEAFF. In nucleotides, the CDR3 is TGTGCCAGCAGCCGTAGAGACACTGAAGCTTTCTTT. V gene TRBV2 combines with J gene TRBJ1-1; D is undetermined. Per the germline V gene, CDR1 is SNHLY and CDR2 is FYNNEI. Trimming took 6 bases from V and 3 from J, leaving 8 bases between them. This CDR3 has 12 amino acids.

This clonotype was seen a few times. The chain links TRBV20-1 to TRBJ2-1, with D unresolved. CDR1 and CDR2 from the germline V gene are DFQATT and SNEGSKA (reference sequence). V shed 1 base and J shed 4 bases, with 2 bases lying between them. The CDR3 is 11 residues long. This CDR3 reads CSARGYNEQFF. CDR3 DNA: TGCAGTGCTAGAGGATACAATGAGCAGTTCTTC.

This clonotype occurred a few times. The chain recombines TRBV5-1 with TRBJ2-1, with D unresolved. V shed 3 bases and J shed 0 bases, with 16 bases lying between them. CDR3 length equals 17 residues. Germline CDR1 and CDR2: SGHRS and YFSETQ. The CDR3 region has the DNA TGCGCCAGCAGCTCGGAAAAAAGACTGAGCTCCTACAATGAGCAGTTCTTC. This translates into CASSSEKRLSSYNEQFF.

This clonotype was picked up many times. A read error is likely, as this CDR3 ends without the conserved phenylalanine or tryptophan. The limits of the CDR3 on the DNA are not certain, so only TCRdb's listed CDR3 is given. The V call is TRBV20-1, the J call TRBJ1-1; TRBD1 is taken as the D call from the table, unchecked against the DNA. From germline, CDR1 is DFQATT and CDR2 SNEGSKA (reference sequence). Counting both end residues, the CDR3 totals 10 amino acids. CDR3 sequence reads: CSASHPSRPL.

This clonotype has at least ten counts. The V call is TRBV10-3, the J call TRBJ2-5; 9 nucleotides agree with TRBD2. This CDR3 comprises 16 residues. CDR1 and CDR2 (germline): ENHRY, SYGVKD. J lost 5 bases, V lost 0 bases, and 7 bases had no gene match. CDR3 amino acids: CAISESGLAGMETQYF. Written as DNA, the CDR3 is TGTGCCATCAGTGAGTCAGGCCTAGCGGGGATGGAGACCCAGTACTTC.

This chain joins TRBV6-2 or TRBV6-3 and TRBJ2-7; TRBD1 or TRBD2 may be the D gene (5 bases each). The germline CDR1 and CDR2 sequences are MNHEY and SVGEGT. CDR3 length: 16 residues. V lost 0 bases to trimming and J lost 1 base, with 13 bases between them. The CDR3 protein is CASSYSEGTPSYEQYF. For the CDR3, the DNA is TGTGCCAGCAGTTACTCGGAAGGGACCCCTTCCTACGAGCAGTACTTC.